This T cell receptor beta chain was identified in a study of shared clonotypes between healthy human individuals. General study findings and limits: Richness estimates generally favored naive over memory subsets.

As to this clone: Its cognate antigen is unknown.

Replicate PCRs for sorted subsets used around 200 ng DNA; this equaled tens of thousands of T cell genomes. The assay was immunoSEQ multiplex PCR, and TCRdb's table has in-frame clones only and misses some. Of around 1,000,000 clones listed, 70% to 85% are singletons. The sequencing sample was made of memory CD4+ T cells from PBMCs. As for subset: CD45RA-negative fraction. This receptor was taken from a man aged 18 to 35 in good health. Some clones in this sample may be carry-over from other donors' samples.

The CDR3 DNA reads as TGTGCCAGCAGTGATGCGAGGGGGGCGGGTAATGAAAAACTGTTTTTT. It translates to CASSDARGAGNEKLFF. V and J are TRBV2 and TRBJ1-4; TRBD1 might be the D (6 bases). CDR3 size: 16 residues. Trimming removed 3 bases from V and 4 bases from J, with 15 bases in between. Germline assignment: CDR1 SNHLY and CDR2 FYNNEI. The whole variable domain, remainder taken from reference TRBV2 and TRBJ1-4, is EPEVTQTPSHQVTQMGQEVILRCVPISNHLYFYWYRQILGQKVEFLVSFYNNEISEKSEIFDDQFSVERPDGSNFTLKIRSTKLEDSAMYFCASSDARGAGNEKLFFGSGTQLSVL.